Below are 5 T cell receptor beta chains sequenced from a single sample in a study of blood T cell repertoires in COVID-19. Sequencing used immunoSEQ multiplex PCR; TCRdb keeps in-frame clones, though not all of them. This sample yields hundreds of thousands of clones, of which around nine tenths are seen a single time; roughly 1.7% belongs to the top ten. The sequenced material came from PBMCs or T cells enriched from blood (not recorded which). The source is a woman between 45 and 60 years old who had recovered from COVID-19.

The chain joins TRBV5-6 to TRBJ2-1; tentatively, D is TRBD2 (6 bases). There are 18 residues in the CDR3. Germline V gene data show CDR1 as SGHDT and CDR2 as YYEEEE. Trimming pared 4 bases from V and 2 bases from J, leaving 22 bases between. The CDR3 DNA sequence: TGTGCCAGCAGCCCCTCGGCTAGCGTCTTGGTCCCCTACAATGAGCAGTTCTTC. Translated: CASSPSASVLVPYNEQFF. Full variable domain (remainder filled in from reference TRBV5-6 and TRBJ2-1): DAGVTQSPTHLIKTRGQQVTLRCSPKSGHDTVSWYQQALGQGPQFIFQYYEEEERQRGNFPDRFSGHQFPNYSSELNVNALLLGDSALYLCASSPSASVLVPYNEQFFGPGTRLTVL.

The chain links TRBV7-3 to TRBJ1-6; a weak D match, TRBD1 (6 bases). The CDR3 length is 14 residues. V shed 6 bases and J shed 10 bases, with 16 bases lying between them. Germline CDR1 and CDR2: SGHTA and FQGTGA. CDR3 bases: TGTGCCAGCAGTTCACAGGGATACGGATCACCCCTCCACTTT. Its protein is CASSSQGYGSPLHF. Supplemented by reference TRBV7-3 and TRBJ1-6, the full variable domain reads GAGVSQTPSNKVTEKGKYVELRCDPISGHTALYWYRQSLGQGPEFLIYFQGTGAADDSGLPNDRFFAVRPEGSVSTLKIQRTERGDSAVYLCASSSQGYGSPLHFGNGTRLTVT.

The chain has TRBV5-8 and TRBJ2-3; 7 bases are shared with TRBD2. V shed 6 bases, J shed 1 base, and the junction held 11 bases outside the gene matches. The germline CDR1 and CDR2 sequences are SGHTS and YDEGEE. CDR3 size: 16 residues. This chain's CDR3 is CASTTDFRGGTDTQYF. The CDR3 DNA follows: TGTGCCAGCACCACGGATTTTCGGGGGGGCACAGATACGCAGTATTTT.

As regards this clone: The junction does not match germline at one end; this may be a read error. V is TRBV2 and J is TRBJ2-7; 11 nucleotides match TRBD2. Germline V gene data show CDR1 as SNHLY and CDR2 as FYNNEI. This CDR3 has 15 residues. This CDR3 is CVSSEITSGSGEQYF. The CDR3 DNA is TGTGTCAGCAGTGAAATAACTAGCGGGAGTGGTGAGCAGTACTTC. Combining the CDR3 with reference TRBV2 and TRBJ2-7 gives the whole variable domain EPEVTQTPSHQVTQMGQEVILRCVPISNHLYFYWYRQILGQKVEFLVSFYNNEISEKSEIFDDQFSVERPDGSNFTLKIRSTKLEDSAMYFCVSSEITSGSGEQYFGPGTRLTVT.

This chain uses TRBV6-6 with TRBJ1-5, with 7 bases matching TRBD1. V was pared by 8 bases and J by 6 bases, with 4 bases of the junction left unmatched. CDR3 length: 12 residues. Germline CDR1 MNHNY, CDR2 SVGAGI (reference sequence). This CDR3 reads CASGTGAQPQHF. Here the CDR3 DNA reads TGTGCCAGCGGTACAGGGGCTCAGCCCCAGCATTTT.